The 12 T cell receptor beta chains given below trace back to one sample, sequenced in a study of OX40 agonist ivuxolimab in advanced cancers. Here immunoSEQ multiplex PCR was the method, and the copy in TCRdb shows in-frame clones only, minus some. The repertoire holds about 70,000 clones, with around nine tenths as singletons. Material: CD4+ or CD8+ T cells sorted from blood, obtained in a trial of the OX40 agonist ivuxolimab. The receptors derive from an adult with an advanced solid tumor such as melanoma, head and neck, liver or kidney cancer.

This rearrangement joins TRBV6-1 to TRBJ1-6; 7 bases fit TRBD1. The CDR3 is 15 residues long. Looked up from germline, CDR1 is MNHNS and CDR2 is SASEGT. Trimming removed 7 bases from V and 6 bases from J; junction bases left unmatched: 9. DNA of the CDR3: TGTGCCAGCACCTCGACAGGGCTCGGTAATTCACCCCTCCACTTT. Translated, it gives CASTSTGLGNSPLHF.

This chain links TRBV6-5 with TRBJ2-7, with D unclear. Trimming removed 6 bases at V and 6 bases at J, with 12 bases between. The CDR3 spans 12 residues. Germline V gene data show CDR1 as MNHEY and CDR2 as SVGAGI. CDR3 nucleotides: TGTGCCAGCAGCAAACATGGCTCCGAGCAGTACTTC. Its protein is CASSKHGSEQYF.

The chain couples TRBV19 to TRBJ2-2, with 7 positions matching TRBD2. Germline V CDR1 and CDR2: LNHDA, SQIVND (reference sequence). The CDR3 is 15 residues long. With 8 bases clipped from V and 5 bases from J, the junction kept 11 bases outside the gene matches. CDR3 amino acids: CASRGGERVTGELFF. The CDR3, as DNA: TGTGCCAGTCGGGGAGGGGAGCGAGTAACCGGGGAGCTGTTTTTT.

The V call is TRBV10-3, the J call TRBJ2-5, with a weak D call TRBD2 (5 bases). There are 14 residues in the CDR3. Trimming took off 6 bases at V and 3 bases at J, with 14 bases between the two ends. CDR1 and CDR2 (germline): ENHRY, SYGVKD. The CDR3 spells CAISRRTDEETQYF. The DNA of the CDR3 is TGTGCCATCAGCCGGAGGACGGATGAAGAGACCCAGTACTTC.

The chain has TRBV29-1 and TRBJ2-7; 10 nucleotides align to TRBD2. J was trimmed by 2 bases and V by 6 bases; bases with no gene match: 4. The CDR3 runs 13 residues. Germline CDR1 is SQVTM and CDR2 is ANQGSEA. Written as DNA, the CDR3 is TGCAGCGTCATAGCGGGGGGTGCCTACGAGCAGTACTTC. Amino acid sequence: CSVIAGGAYEQYF.

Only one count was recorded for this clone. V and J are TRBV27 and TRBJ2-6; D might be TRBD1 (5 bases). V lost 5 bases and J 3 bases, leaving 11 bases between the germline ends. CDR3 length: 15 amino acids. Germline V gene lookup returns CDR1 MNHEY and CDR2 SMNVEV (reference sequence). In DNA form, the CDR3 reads TGTGCCAGCAGTCCCCAGGGCTTTGGGGCCAACGTCCTGACTTTC. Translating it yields CASSPQGFGANVLTF.

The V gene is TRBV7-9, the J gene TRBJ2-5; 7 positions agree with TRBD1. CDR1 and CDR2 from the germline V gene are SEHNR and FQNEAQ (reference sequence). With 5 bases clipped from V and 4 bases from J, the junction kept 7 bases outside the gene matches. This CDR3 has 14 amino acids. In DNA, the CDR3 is TGTGCCAGCAGCCCCCCCAGGGGGAGAGAGACCCAGTACTTC. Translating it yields CASSPPRGRETQYF.

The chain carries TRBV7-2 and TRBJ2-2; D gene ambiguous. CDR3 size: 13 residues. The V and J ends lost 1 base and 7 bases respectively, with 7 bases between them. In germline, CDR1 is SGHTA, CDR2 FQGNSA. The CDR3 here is CASSLVFLGELFF. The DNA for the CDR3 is TGTGCCAGCAGCTTAGTCTTCCTCGGGGAGCTGTTTTTT.

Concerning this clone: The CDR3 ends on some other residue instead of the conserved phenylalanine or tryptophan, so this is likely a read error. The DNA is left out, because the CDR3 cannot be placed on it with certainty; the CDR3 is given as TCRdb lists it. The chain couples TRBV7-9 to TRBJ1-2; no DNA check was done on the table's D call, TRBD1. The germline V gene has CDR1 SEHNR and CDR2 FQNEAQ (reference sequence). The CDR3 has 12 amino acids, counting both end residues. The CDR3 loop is CASSLGPGQAVV.

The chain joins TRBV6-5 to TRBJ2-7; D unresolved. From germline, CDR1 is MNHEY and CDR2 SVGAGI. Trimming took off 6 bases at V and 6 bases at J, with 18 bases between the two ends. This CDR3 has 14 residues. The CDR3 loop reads CASSEATQYGEQYF. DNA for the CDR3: TGTGCCAGCAGCGAAGCTACACAGTACGGCGAGCAGTACTTC.

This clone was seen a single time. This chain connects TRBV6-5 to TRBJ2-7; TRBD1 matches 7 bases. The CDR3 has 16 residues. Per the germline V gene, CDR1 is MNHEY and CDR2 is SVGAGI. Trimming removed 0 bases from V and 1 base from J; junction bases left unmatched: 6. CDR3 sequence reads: CASSYSTGEKSYEQYF. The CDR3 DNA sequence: TGTGCCAGCAGTTACTCCACAGGGGAGAAGTCCTACGAGCAGTACTTC.

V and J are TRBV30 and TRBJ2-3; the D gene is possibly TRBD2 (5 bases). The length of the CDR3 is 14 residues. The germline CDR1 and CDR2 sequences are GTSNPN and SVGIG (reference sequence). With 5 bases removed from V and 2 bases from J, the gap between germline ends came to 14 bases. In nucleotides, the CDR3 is TGTGCCTGGTCCCCGAGCGGTAACACAGATACGCAGTATTTT. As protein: CAWSPSGNTDTQYF.